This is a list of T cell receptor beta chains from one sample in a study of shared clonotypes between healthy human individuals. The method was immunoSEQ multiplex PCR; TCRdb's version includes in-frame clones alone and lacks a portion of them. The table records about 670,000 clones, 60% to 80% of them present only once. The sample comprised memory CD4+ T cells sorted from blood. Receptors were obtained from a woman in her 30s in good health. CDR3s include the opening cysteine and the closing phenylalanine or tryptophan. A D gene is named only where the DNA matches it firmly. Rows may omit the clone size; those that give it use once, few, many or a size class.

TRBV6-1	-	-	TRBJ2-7	TGTGCCAGCAGAGGGGTCAGCTCCTACGAGCAGTACTTC	CASRGVSSYEQYF
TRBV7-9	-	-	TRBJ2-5	TGTGCCAGCAGCTTAGCACTGGGCCAAGAGACCCAGTACTTC	CASSLALGQETQYF
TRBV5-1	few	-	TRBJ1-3	TGCGCCAGCAGCTTAGGAGGAGCTGGAAACACCATATATTTT	CASSLGGAGNTIYF
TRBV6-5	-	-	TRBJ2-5	TGTGCCAGCAGTTACCAGCAGAACCAAGAGACCCAGTACTTC	CASSYQQNQETQYF
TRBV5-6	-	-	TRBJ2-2	TGTGCCAGCACCACCAGAGACCCGGGCGCCGGGGAGCTGTTTTTT	CASTTRDPGAGELFF
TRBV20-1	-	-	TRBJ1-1	TGCAGTGCTAAACCGGGGATTGAAGCTTTCTTT	CSAKPGIEAFF
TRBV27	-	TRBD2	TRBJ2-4	TGTGCCAGCAGACTGCTGAGCGGGAGAGACCCACTAGCCAAAAACATTCAGTACTTC	CASRLLSGRDPLAKNIQYF
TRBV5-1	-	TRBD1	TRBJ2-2	TGCGCCAGCACCAGAGAACAGGGGCCAGGGAGAGGGGAGCTGTTTTTT	CASTREQGPGRGELFF
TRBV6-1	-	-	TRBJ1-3	TGTGCCAGCAGTGAGGGGGAGGTGGGAAACACCATATATTTT	CASSEGEVGNTIYF
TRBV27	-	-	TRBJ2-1	TGTGCCAGCAGTTTATTTGGGGAGTGGGGGACAACTTCCTACAATGAGCAGTTCTTC	CASSLFGEWGTTSYNEQFF
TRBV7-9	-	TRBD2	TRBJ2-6	TGTGCCAGCAGCTTAGTGGCGGGGGGCCTTGGGGCCAACGTCCTGACTTTC	CASSLVAGGLGANVLTF
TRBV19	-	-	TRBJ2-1	TGTGCCACTGAGGGGGGTGAGCAGTTCTTC	CATEGGEQFF
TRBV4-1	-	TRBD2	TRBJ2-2	TGCGCCAGCAGCCAGAGCGGGAGATTTTCCGGGGAGCTGTTTTTT	CASSQSGRFSGELFF
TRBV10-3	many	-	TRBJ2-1	TGTCCCCTTCTACGGCATAATGAGCAGTTCTTC	CPLLRHNEQFF
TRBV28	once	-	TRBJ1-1	TGTGCCAGCAGCTCCACAGGGACGATGGGTGATTCGGGCACTGAAGCTTTCTTT	CASSSTGTMGDSGTEAFF
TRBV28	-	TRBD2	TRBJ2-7	TGTGCCAGCAACCGACTAGCGGGAGCCTCCGAGCAGTACTTC	CASNRLAGASEQYF
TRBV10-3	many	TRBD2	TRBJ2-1	TGTGCCATCAGCGGACGAAAGCGGGAGGGCCGTGAGCAGTTCTTC	CAISGRKREGREQFF
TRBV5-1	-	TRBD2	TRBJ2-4	TGCGCCAGCAGCTTGGGGACTAGTGGGAACATTCAGTACTTC	CASSLGTSGNIQYF
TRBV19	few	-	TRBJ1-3	TGTGCCAGTAGTATGGCGGACACGGCCTCTGGAAACACCATATATTTT	CASSMADTASGNTIYF
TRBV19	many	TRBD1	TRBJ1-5	TGTGCCAGTAGTAATCCAGGGGGCGACGGGCCCCAGCATTTT	CASSNPGGDGPQHF
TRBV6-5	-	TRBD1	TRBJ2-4	TGTGCCAGCAGTTACTCGATACAGGGGAAAAACATTCAGTACTTC	CASSYSIQGKNIQYF
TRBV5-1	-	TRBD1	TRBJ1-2	TGCGCCAGCAGCATCTCACCCGGGACAGATAATGGCTACACCTTC	CASSISPGTDNGYTF
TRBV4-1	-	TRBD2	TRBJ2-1	TGCGCCAGCAGCCAAGTAGGGCTAGCGGGGGGGGAGCAGTTCTTC	CASSQVGLAGGEQFF
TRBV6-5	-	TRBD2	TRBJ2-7	TGTGCCAGCAGGGCCTGGACTAGCAGCTACGAGCAGTACTTC	CASRAWTSSYEQYF
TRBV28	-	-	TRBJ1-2	TGTGCCACCCAAAGTCGAGGGGCAGGGGAGTTTTGGGACTATGGCTACACCTTC	CATQSRGAGEFWDYGYTF
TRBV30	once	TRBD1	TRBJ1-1	TGTGCCTGGAGACGCCGCCGGGACAGTCGTCATCCTGAAGCTTTCTTT	CAWRRRRDSRHPEAFF
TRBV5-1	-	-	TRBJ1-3	TGCGCCAGCAGCTTGGGAGCCTCTGGAAACACCATATATTTT	CASSLGASGNTIYF
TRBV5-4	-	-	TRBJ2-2	TGTGCCAGCAGCTTGGGACAGGCAGCGAACACCGGGGAGCTGTTTTTT	CASSLGQAANTGELFF
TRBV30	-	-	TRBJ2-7	TGTGCCTGGAGAGAAAGGACAGCTATCTACGAGCAGTACTTC	CAWRERTAIYEQYF
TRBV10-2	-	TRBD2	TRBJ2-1	TGCGCCAGCACCCTGAGTAGGCTAGCGGGAGGAGGAACTCGGGAGGGCCCCTACAATGAGCAGTTCTTC	CASTLSRLAGGGTREGPYNEQFF
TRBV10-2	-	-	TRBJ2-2	TGCGCCAGCAGTCTATCCGAGACCGGGGAGCTGTTTTTT	CASSLSETGELFF
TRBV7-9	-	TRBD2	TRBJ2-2	TGTGCCAGCAGCTTAGATGTTTCGGCGGGAGGACGGACCGGGGAGCTGTTTTTT	CASSLDVSAGGRTGELFF
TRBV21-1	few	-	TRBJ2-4	TGTGCCAGCAGCCGGCGCTTAACAGGGGGCGCGGACATTCAGTACTTC	CASSRRLTGGADIQYF
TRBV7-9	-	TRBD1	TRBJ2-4	TGTGCCAGCAGTAGGACAGGGGGAAACATTCAGTACTTC	CASSRTGGNIQYF
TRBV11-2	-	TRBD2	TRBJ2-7	TGTGCCAGCAGCTCCCAGCGGGGCGGATACGAGCAGTACTTC	CASSSQRGGYEQYF
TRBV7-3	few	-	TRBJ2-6	TGTGCCAGCAGCACGAACTCGGGCGGGGCCAACGTCCTGACTTTC	CASSTNSGGANVLTF
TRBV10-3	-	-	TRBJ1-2	TGTGCCATCACCCACGGGGTTTCCTCAGAACCCCATGGCTACACCTTC	CAITHGVSSEPHGYTF
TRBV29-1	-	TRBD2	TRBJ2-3	TGCAGCGCCGAGGGTGCGATAGTTCGGACTAGCCCCACAGATACGCAGTATTTT	CSAEGAIVRTSPTDTQYF
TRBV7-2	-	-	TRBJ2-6	TGTGCCAGCAGCTCCCGTGTAACGACTGGGGCCAACGTCCTGACTTTC	CASSSRVTTGANVLTF
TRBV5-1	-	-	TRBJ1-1	TGCGCCAGCAGCTTGGGGCAGGGAGGAGCTTTCTTT	CASSLGQGGAFF
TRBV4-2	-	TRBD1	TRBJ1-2	TGTGCCAGCAGCCAGGATTCCACGACAGGGGTAATTGATGGCTACACCTTC	CASSQDSTTGVIDGYTF
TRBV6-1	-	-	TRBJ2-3	TGTGCCAGCAGTGAAAGCTCGCCCCCAGATACGCAGTATTTT	CASSESSPPDTQYF
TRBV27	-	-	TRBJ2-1	TGTGCCAGCGGTCGTGTAGACTTGTACAATGAGCAGTTCTTC	CASGRVDLYNEQFF
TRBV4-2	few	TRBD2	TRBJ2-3	TGTGCCAGCAGCCAAATAGCGGGAGAGGGCACAGATACGCAGTATTTT	CASSQIAGEGTDTQYF
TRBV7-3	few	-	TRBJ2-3	TGTGCCAGCAGCCCCGGGACCAGTTCCACAGATACGCAGTATTTT	CASSPGTSSTDTQYF
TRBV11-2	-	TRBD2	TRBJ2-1	TGTGCCAGCAGCCAAATAGCGGGAGAGCACAATGAGCAGTTCTTC	CASSQIAGEHNEQFF
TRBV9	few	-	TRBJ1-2	TGTGCCAGCAGCGTAGTCCAGGACTATGGCTACACCTTC	CASSVVQDYGYTF
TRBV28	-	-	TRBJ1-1	TGTGCCAGCAGTTTAAACCGGTTCACGTCTTTCTTT	CASSLNRFTSFF
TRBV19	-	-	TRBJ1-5	TGTGCCAGTAAATCTAAGGGGGGCCAGCCCCAGCATTTT	CASKSKGGQPQHF
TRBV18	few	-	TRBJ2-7	TGTGCCAGCTCACCAGACACCTACGAGCAGTACTTC	CASSPDTYEQYF